This T cell receptor beta chain was sequenced in a study of control samples from healthy donors and cancer patients (dated by TCRdb to 2020 to 2022). The germline V gene (reference sequence) sets CDR1 to LNHDA and CDR2 to SQIVND. The CDR3 covers 15 residues, taking in both the cysteine and the phenylalanine. Left in the record is the CDR3 DNA by itself, 45 bases read in frame from the first base. The germline ends are 12 bases apart after V is trimmed by 3 bases and J by 1 base. Library prep was done by the immunoSEQ multiplex PCR assay. Not all clones reach the TCRdb copy of this immuneACCESS table, which keeps in-frame sequences only. Checked studies attribute under half of the gap to unresolved V genes and leave the rest unexplained. Within this sample are some 120,000 clones, with more than 85% of them counted one time only. Jointly, the top ten make up roughly 2.6% of the sample. On this clone itself: Its recognized antigen is unknown. Base qualities are not provided; no much larger clone lies one nucleotide away.

The receptor chain draws on TRBV19 and TRBJ1-1; a confident D gene designation cannot be given. This sequence was found in a young man in good health. Sequencing was done on a sample of blood. The DNA sequence follows: TGTGCCAGTAGTATCGCCTTACAGAAGAACACTGAAGCTTTCTTT. This translates into CASSIALQKNTEAFF.